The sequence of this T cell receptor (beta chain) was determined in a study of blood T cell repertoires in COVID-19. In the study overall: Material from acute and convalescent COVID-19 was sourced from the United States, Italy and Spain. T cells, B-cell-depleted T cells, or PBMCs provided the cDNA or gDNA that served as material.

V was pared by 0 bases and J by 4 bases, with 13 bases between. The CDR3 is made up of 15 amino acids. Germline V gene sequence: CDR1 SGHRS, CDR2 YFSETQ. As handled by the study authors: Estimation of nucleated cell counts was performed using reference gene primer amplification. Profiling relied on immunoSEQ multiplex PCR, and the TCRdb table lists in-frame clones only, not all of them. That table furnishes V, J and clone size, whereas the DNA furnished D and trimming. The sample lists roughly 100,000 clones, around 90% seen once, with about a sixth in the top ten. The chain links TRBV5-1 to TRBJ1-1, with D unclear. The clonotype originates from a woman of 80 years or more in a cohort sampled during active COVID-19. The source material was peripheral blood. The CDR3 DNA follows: TGCGCCAGCAGCTTGGTGACGGGGTTCAGCACTGAAGCTTTCTTT. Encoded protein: CASSLVTGFSTEAFF.